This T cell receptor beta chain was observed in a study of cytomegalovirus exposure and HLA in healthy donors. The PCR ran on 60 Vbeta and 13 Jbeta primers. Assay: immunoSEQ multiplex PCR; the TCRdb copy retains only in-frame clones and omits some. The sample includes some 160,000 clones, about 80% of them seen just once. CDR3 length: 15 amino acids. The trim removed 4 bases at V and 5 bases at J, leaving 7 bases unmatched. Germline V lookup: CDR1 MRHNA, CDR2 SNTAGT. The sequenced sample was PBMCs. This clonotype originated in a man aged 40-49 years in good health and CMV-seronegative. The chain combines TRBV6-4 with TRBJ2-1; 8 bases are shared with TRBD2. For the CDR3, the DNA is TGTGCCAGCAGTGCGACGGGAGGGGGGAACAATGAGCAGTTCTTC. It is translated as CASSATGGGNNEQFF.